The 2 T cell receptor beta chains below come from one sample, sequenced in a study of cytomegalovirus exposure and HLA in healthy donors (dated by TCRdb to about 2017). Receptors were amplified or captured by the immunoSEQ multiplex PCR assay. For the multiplex PCR, a mixture combining 60 forward primers for TCR Vbeta segments and 13 reverse primers for TCR Jbeta segments was used. The clones in this table, taken by TCRdb from immuneACCESS, are in-frame only. Not every clone is retained; where verified, under half of the shortfall comes from an unresolved V gene, and the cause of the rest is unknown. Counted in this sample were 150,000 to 200,000 clones; 70% to 80% of them appeared once. The top ten constitute 2.3% of the sample. Sequenced input: PBMCs. These receptors were taken from a woman between 45 and 65 years old in good health and CMV-seronegative.

The chain carries TRBV4-3 and TRBJ2-1; TRBD1 is a possible D gene (6 bases). The CDR3 contains 17 residues. The V end was cut by 3 bases, the J end by 7 bases, with 22 bases between. Per the germline V gene, CDR1 is LGHNA and CDR2 is YSLEER. The DNA for the CDR3 is TGCGCCAGCAGCCATCGACCCCCAGGGGAAGGACGAAATGAGCAGTTCTTC. Translation gives CASSHRPPGEGRNEQFF.

The rearrangement uses TRBV28 and TRBJ1-5; 7 bases match TRBD1. The CDR3 loop spans 15 amino acids. In germline, CDR1 is MDHEN, CDR2 SYDVKM. V gave up 3 bases and J gave up 1 base; unmatched junction bases: 3. The CDR3 spells CASSFMDRSNQPQHF. As DNA, the CDR3 is TGTGCCAGCAGTTTTATGGACAGGAGCAATCAGCCCCAGCATTTT.